The rows below give T cell receptor beta chains drawn from one sample of a study of T cell repertoires in cytomegalovirus infection. These receptors are not linked to any known antigen. A single record per CDR3 protein comes from TCRdb applying MiXCR to the reads. This sample carries approximately 990,000 distinct CDR3 sequences, less than 35% of them seen once, and the ten largest clones take over 11%. Material: cultured CD8+ T cells from PBMCs, obtained from culture after CMV antigen stimulation. Receptors were obtained from a human donor in good health (CMV status not recorded). Some clones in this sample may be carry-over from other donors' samples. Each CDR3 is given with its conserved first and last residue. The D gene is left open where the match is weak. Size values are once, few and many counts, or a class for expanded clones, and some rows have none.

CDR3 protein: CASSTPVAETVNYGYTF; CDR3 DNA: TGTGCCAGCAGCACCCCGGTGGCCGAAACCGTTAACTATGGCTACACCTTC; D gene: .; clone size: .; J gene: TRBJ1-2; V gene: TRBV7-9
CDR3 protein: CSQAVSSYNEQFF; CDR3 DNA: TGCAGCCAGGCGGTTAGCTCCTACAATGAGCAGTTCTTC; D gene: .; clone size: .; J gene: TRBJ2-1; V gene: TRBV29-1
CDR3 protein: CASGFHPAPGTGGINEQFF; CDR3 DNA: TGTGCTAGTGGTTTTCACCCGGCACCCGGGACAGGGGGGATCAATGAGCAGTTCTTC; D gene: TRBD1; clone size: .; J gene: TRBJ2-1; V gene: TRBV12-5
CDR3 protein: CASNLDEGTEAFF; CDR3 DNA: TGTGCCAGCAACTTAGACGAAGGAACTGAAGCTTTCTTT; D gene: .; clone size: .; J gene: TRBJ1-1; V gene: TRBV7-9
CDR3 protein: CASSGYRAFF; CDR3 DNA: TGTGCCAGCAGTGGGTATCGAGCTTTCTTT; D gene: .; clone size: few; J gene: TRBJ1-1; V gene: TRBV2
CDR3 protein: CASSLHPSSYEQYF; CDR3 DNA: TGTGCCAGCAGCCTACATCCTAGCTCCTACGAGCAGTACTTC; D gene: .; clone size: few; J gene: TRBJ2-7; V gene: TRBV6-2/TRBV6-3
CDR3 protein: CATSEGSRGLSGELFF; CDR3 DNA: TGTGCCACCAGTGAAGGCAGCAGGGGGCTTTCCGGGGAGCTGTTTTTT; D gene: TRBD1; clone size: .; J gene: TRBJ2-2; V gene: TRBV24-1
CDR3 protein: CASSPGGAGDTQYF; CDR3 DNA: TGCGCCAGCAGCCCGGGGGGGGCAGGGGATACGCAGTATTTT; D gene: TRBD2; clone size: .; J gene: TRBJ2-3; V gene: TRBV4-1
CDR3 protein: CASTARGKMAGANVLTF; CDR3 DNA: TGTGCCAGCACCGCCAGGGGAAAAATGGCTGGGGCCAACGTCCTGACTTTC; D gene: .; clone size: few; J gene: TRBJ2-6; V gene: TRBV6-1
CDR3 protein: CASSLMPEEWGRLVDGYTF; CDR3 DNA: TGTGCCAGCAGCTTAATGCCCGAAGAATGGGGGCGGCTCGTAGATGGCTACACCTTC; D gene: .; clone size: many; J gene: TRBJ1-2; V gene: TRBV7-2
CDR3 protein: CASSHHYRGNTEAFF; CDR3 DNA: TGCGCCAGCAGCCATCATTATCGAGGGAACACTGAAGCTTTCTTT; D gene: .; clone size: few; J gene: TRBJ1-1; V gene: TRBV4-1
CDR3 protein: CASSWRGELFF; CDR3 DNA: TGTGCCAGCAGCTGGAGGGGGGAGCTGTTTTTT; D gene: .; clone size: .; J gene: TRBJ2-2; V gene: TRBV5-4
CDR3 protein: CSARRTGDLGELFF; CDR3 DNA: TGCAGTGCTAGAAGGACAGGGGATTTAGGGGAGCTGTTTTTT; D gene: TRBD1; clone size: .; J gene: TRBJ2-2; V gene: TRBV20-1
CDR3 protein: CASRPDLAKNIQYF; CDR3 DNA: TGTGCCAGCAGGCCTGACTTAGCCAAAAACATTCAGTACTTC; D gene: .; clone size: many; J gene: TRBJ2-4; V gene: TRBV6-1
CDR3 protein: CASSSPGGRGIQYF; CDR3 DNA: TGTGCCAGCAGTTCGCCGGGAGGTCGGGGCATTCAGTACTTC; D gene: TRBD2; clone size: few; J gene: TRBJ2-4; V gene: TRBV27
CDR3 protein: CASSYQGVTYEQYF; CDR3 DNA: TGTGCCAGCAGTTACCAGGGGGTCACCTACGAGCAGTACTTC; D gene: TRBD1; clone size: few; J gene: TRBJ2-7; V gene: TRBV6-5